The 26 T cell receptor beta chains in this list originate from one sample, sequenced in a study of cytomegalovirus exposure and HLA in healthy donors. With 60 Vbeta and 13 Jbeta primers, the PCR was carried out. Here immunoSEQ multiplex PCR was the method, and the copy in TCRdb shows in-frame clones only, minus some. The profile shows approximately 280,000 clones, 86% of them singletons. Specimen: PBMCs. These receptors all stem from a man in his forties or fifties in good health and CMV-seropositive.

On this clone: This sample also contains other DNA sequences that code for the same CDR3. The V call is TRBV11-2, the J call TRBJ2-7; D not certain. V gave up 1 base and J gave up 1 base, with 8 bases separating them. The germline V gene has CDR1 SGHAT and CDR2 FQNNGV. The CDR3 length is 14 residues. CDR3 coding DNA: TGTGCCAGCAGCTTAGGCGGCCGGTCCTACGAGCAGTACTTC. As protein: CASSLGGRSYEQYF.

The V and J genes are TRBV19 and TRBJ2-7; D call uncertain. Trimming stripped 3 bases from V and 2 bases from J, with 11 bases between. The CDR3 contains 14 residues. Germline V lookup: CDR1 LNHDA, CDR2 SQIVND (reference sequence). CDR3 loop: CASSIYVRAYEQYF. As DNA, the CDR3 is TGTGCCAGTAGTATTTATGTACGGGCCTACGAGCAGTACTTC.

This clone was seen once. V is TRBV2 and J is TRBJ2-3, with 8 bases identical to TRBD2. Germline values: CDR1 SNHLY, CDR2 FYNNEI. V shed 1 base, J shed 7 bases, and the junction held 4 bases outside the gene matches. The CDR3 runs 14 residues. Here the CDR3 DNA reads TGTGCCAGCAGTGAAGGGCGGGAGGTGAATACGCAGTATTTT. Amino acid sequence: CASSEGREVNTQYF.

V gene TRBV29-1 combines with J gene TRBJ2-7; 14 bases agree with TRBD2. The CDR3 sequence is 15 residues long. CDR1 is SQVTM and CDR2 is ANQGSEA in the germline V gene. Trimming cost V 6 bases and J 5 bases; bases outside gene matches: 9. As DNA, the CDR3 is TGCAGCGTGAGACTAGCGGGAGGGCCTATCAACGAGCAGTACTTC. Protein sequence: CSVRLAGGPINEQYF.

The V gene is TRBV28, the J gene TRBJ2-3; 10 positions match TRBD2. Germline trimming cut 8 bases from V and 2 bases from J; bases unmatched to any gene: 7. Per the germline V gene, CDR1 is MDHEN and CDR2 is SYDVKM. The CDR3 runs to 15 residues. In nucleotides, the CDR3 is TGTGCCAGCCGCGGCGGACTAGCGGCCACAGATACGCAGTATTTT. This encodes CASRGGLAATDTQYF.

This chain uses TRBV9 with TRBJ1-2; perhaps TRBD1 as D (5 bases). Germline V CDR1 and CDR2: SGDLS, YYNGEE. CDR3 length: 14 amino acids. V was pared by 3 bases and J by 0 bases, with 9 bases between. The CDR3 sequence is CASSAGQTNYGYTF. CDR3 nucleotides: TGTGCCAGCAGCGCCGGACAAACTAACTATGGCTACACCTTC.

The rearrangement links TRBV7-6 to TRBJ2-1; 14 bases match TRBD2. With V trimmed by 0 bases and J by 7 bases, 2 bases remained unmatched. There are 16 residues in the CDR3. The V gene's germline CDR1 is SGHVS and CDR2 FNYEAQ. CDR3 sequence (DNA): TGTGCCAGCAGCTTAGCGTGGACTAGCGGGGGGAATGAGCAGTTCTTC. It encodes CASSLAWTSGGNEQFF.

The gene calls are TRBV5-4 and TRBJ2-7; 7 bases align to TRBD1. V was clipped by 3 bases and J by 4 bases; unmatched bases: 7. CDR3 size: 14 residues. CDR1 is SGHNT and CDR2 is YYREEE in the germline V gene (reference sequence). The CDR3 loop is CASSSSTGMYEQYF. The DNA of the CDR3 is TGTGCCAGCAGCTCCTCGACAGGGATGTACGAGCAGTACTTC. The variable domain in full, with the rest retrieved from reference TRBV5-4 and TRBJ2-7, is ETGVTQSPTHLIKTRGQQVTLRCSSQSGHNTVSWYQQALGQGPQFIFQYYREEENGRGNFPPRFSGLQFPNYSSELNVNALELDDSALYLCASSSSTGMYEQYFGPGTRLTVT.

The chain joins TRBV6-1 to TRBJ1-1; D is unclear. CDR1 is MNHNS, CDR2 SASEGT, per germline. There are 13 residues in the CDR3. V lost 8 bases, J lost 2 bases, and 12 bases lay in between. CDR3 region: CASPTRLNTEAFF. The CDR3 coding sequence is TGTGCCAGCCCGACACGGCTAAACACTGAAGCTTTCTTT.

V and J are TRBV7-9 and TRBJ2-1, with D possibly TRBD2 on 6 matching bases. The CDR3 has 18 residues. Germline V gives CDR1 SEHNR, CDR2 FQNEAQ (reference sequence). V was clipped by 1 base and J by 4 bases, with 20 bases between them. CDR3 sequence reads: CASSLVSYRREVYNEQFF. The CDR3 coding sequence is TGTGCCAGCAGCTTAGTATCGTATCGGCGGGAAGTGTACAATGAGCAGTTCTTC. Looking up the rest from reference TRBV7-9 and TRBJ2-1 gives the full variable domain: DTGVSQNPRHKITKRGQNVTFRCDPISEHNRLYWYRQTLGQGPEFLTYFQNEAQLEKSRLLSDRFSAERPKGSFSTLEIQRTEQGDSAMYLCASSLVSYRREVYNEQFFGPGTRLTVL.

The chain has TRBV18 and TRBJ2-7; a weak D match, TRBD2 (5 bases). The germline V gene encodes CDR1 KGHSH and CDR2 LQKENI. The ends were cut back, 6 bases at V and 5 bases at J, with 11 bases in the middle. The CDR3 length is 12 residues. The CDR3 region is CASSQGSDEQYF. CDR3 in DNA: TGTGCCAGCTCCCAAGGTAGCGACGAGCAGTACTTC.

This chain connects TRBV4-2 to TRBJ1-4; possibly TRBD1 for D (5 bases). Germline assignment: CDR1 LGHNA and CDR2 YNFKEQ. V gave up 4 bases and J gave up 4 bases, with 19 bases separating them. This CDR3 has 17 amino acids. The CDR3 is CASSRDAWGEGNEKLFF. In DNA, the CDR3 is TGTGCCAGCAGCCGCGATGCTTGGGGGGAGGGTAATGAAAAACTGTTTTTT.

The CDR3 coding sequence is TGTGCCAGCTCACCACTGGGGGCCCCTGAAGCTTTCTTT. This codes for CASSPLGAPEAFF. The genes are TRBV18 and TRBJ1-1; D is possibly TRBD1 (6 bases). Between the trimmed V and J ends, which lost 1 base and 6 bases, there was a span of 9 bases. CDR3 length: 13 residues. Per germline, CDR1 KGHSH and CDR2 LQKENI.

V gene TRBV19 combines with J gene TRBJ2-7; tentative D call: TRBD1 (5 bases). Trimming cost V 2 bases and J 2 bases, with 10 bases left between them. Germline CDR1 is LNHDA and CDR2 is SQIVND (reference sequence). CDR3 size: 14 residues. This CDR3 reads CASSIQGNTYEQYF. CDR3 nucleotide sequence: TGTGCCAGTAGTATACAGGGAAACACCTACGAGCAGTACTTC.

This clone was observed a handful of times. The J gene is TRBJ2-3, the V gene TRBV10-2; possible D gene TRBD2, 6 bases. The CDR3 has 14 amino acids. Germline V gene sequence: CDR1 WSHSY, CDR2 SAAADI. V was pared by 1 base and J by 1 base, with 6 bases between. CDR3 DNA: TGCGCCAGCAGTGAGTGGGAGGGCACAGATACGCAGTATTTT. Translated: CASSEWEGTDTQYF.

The chain joins TRBV5-4 to TRBJ2-7, with unresolved D. Trimming removed 2 bases from V and 0 bases from J, with 9 bases in between. This CDR3 has 14 amino acids. Germline assignment: CDR1 SGHNT and CDR2 YYREEE (reference sequence). CDR3 region: CASSFLADSYEQYF. The CDR3 DNA reads as TGTGCCAGCAGCTTTCTGGCGGACTCCTACGAGCAGTACTTC.

This chain uses TRBV2 with TRBJ2-3, with D perhaps matching TRBD1 (7 bases). Germline lookup yields CDR1 SNHLY and CDR2 FYNNEI. Deletions cut 6 bases from V and 4 bases from J, with 14 bases between. The CDR3 consists of 14 residues. The chain's CDR3 is CASRYGGGADTQYF. CDR3 sequence (DNA): TGTGCCAGCAGATATGGAGGGGGCGCAGATACGCAGTATTTT.

The CDR3 is CASRSLGQSYGYTF. DNA for the CDR3: TGTGCCAGCAGGAGCTTGGGGCAGAGCTATGGCTACACCTTC. The chain is built from TRBV27 and TRBJ1-2; D perhaps matches TRBD1 (5 bases). The CDR3 is 14 residues long. Trimming took 6 bases from V and 4 from J, leaving 15 bases between them. In germline, CDR1 is MNHEY, CDR2 SMNVEV (reference sequence).

The chain links TRBV5-4 to TRBJ2-1, with 9 bases fitting TRBD2. This CDR3 is 13 amino acids long. J gave up 5 bases and V 7 bases, and 4 bases lay outside the gene matches. CDR1 is SGHNT, CDR2 YYREEE, per germline (reference sequence). CDR3 loop: CASAIAGDNEQFF. As DNA, the CDR3 is TGTGCCAGCGCGATAGCGGGAGACAATGAGCAGTTCTTC.

The CDR3: CASSSPRTGGNEQFF. CDR3 sequence (DNA): TGTGCCAGCAGCTCACCTAGGACCGGGGGCAATGAGCAGTTCTTC. This rearrangement joins TRBV11-2 to TRBJ2-1; perhaps TRBD2 as D (6 bases). Trimming took off 4 bases at V and 6 bases at J, with 16 bases between the two ends. The germline V gene encodes CDR1 SGHAT and CDR2 FQNNGV. The CDR3 runs 15 residues.

The chain has TRBV7-2 and TRBJ2-1; 8 nucleotides match TRBD1. Germline assignment: CDR1 SGHTA and CDR2 FQGNSA. J was trimmed by 12 bases and V by 5 bases; bases with no gene match: 12. The CDR3 runs 14 residues. The CDR3 loop reads CASSLGRTGFGQFF. The CDR3 DNA follows: TGTGCCAGCAGCCTAGGCCGGACAGGGTTTGGGCAGTTCTTC.

This clone came up once. The rearrangement joins TRBV6-5 to TRBJ2-1, with TRBD2 as a possible D gene (5 bases). V was clipped by 3 bases and J by 8 bases, with 14 bases between them. The length of the CDR3 is 14 residues. Germline values: CDR1 MNHEY, CDR2 SVGAGI. The CDR3 nucleotides are TGTGCCAGCAGTTATGGACGGGCGGGCGATGAGCAGTTCTTC. This translates into CASSYGRAGDEQFF.

Details on this clone: The junction differs from germline at one of its ends, possibly a read error. The CDR3: CASRLSLRGVGQKTGELFF. The CDR3 coding sequence is TGTGCCAGCCGTTTATCCCTTCGTGGAGTGGGGCAGAAGACCGGGGAGCTGTTTTTT. V and J are TRBV27 and TRBJ2-2; tentative D call: TRBD1 (5 bases). The CDR3 has 19 residues. Germline lookup yields CDR1 MNHEY and CDR2 SMNVEV (reference sequence).

The genes are TRBV13 and TRBJ2-3, with D perhaps matching TRBD2 (6 bases). CDR3 length: 13 residues. Trimming left V 8 bases short and J 5 bases short, with 14 bases between. The V gene's germline CDR1 is PRHDT and CDR2 FYEKMQ (reference sequence). CDR3 residues: CASASARVDTQYF. The CDR3 nucleotides are TGTGCCAGCGCTAGCGCACGAGTAGATACGCAGTATTTT.

This clone showed up just a few times. J is TRBJ1-1 and V is TRBV10-3, with D tentatively TRBD1 (6 bases). Germline V gene lookup returns CDR1 ENHRY and CDR2 SYGVKD. V lost 8 bases and J 6 bases, leaving 19 bases between the germline ends. CDR3 size: 14 residues. This chain's CDR3 is CAIGGGGEGAEAFF. DNA of the CDR3: TGTGCCATCGGAGGAGGGGGGGAAGGGGCTGAAGCTTTCTTT.

V is TRBV7-2 and J is TRBJ2-1, with TRBD1 identical over 8 bases. This CDR3 is built from 16 residues. Germline CDR1 and CDR2: SGHTA and FQGNSA. With 1 base clipped from V and 7 bases from J, the junction kept 9 bases outside the gene matches. In DNA form, the CDR3 reads TGTGCCAGCAGCTTAGAGGCCAGGGGGCAAGGAAATGAGCAGTTCTTC. Amino acid sequence: CASSLEARGQGNEQFF.